This entry concerns a single T cell receptor (beta chain). Its binding antigen is unknown. No much larger clone exists at a distance of one base, and base qualities are not known. According to the germline V gene (reference sequence), CDR1 reads LGHDT and CDR2 reads YNNKEL. Including the terminal cysteine and phenylalanine, the CDR3 comprises 16 residues. Only the CDR3 DNA is retained, 48 bases long and in frame from the first base. The junction shows trimming of 3 bases on V and 5 bases on J, and the gene matches do not reach 12 bases of it. TCRbeta CDR3 regions were amplified from genomic DNA using the immunoSEQ Assay, a bias-controlled multiplex PCR. The paper's processing steps were these. Nucleated cell counts per sample were estimated from amplification of reference gene primers within the assay. To quantify the absolute abundance of each unique TCRbeta CDR3 rearrangement, sequence reads were collapsed and filtered. For each sample, productive Simpson clonality was calculated by taking the square root of Simpson's diversity index across productive rearrangements. In its TCRdb copy, this immuneACCESS table keeps in-frame sequences only and misses some clones. Where compared with another copy, unresolved V genes explain less than half of these, and the others have no known cause. Clone size and the V and J calls come from that table; the DNA yielded D and trimming. The sample table holds about 300,000 clones, of which roughly 86% were seen once. Of the sample, around 1.9% falls within the top ten clones.

The source of the sample is a study of blood T cell repertoires in COVID-19 (dated by TCRdb to 2019 to 2021). The study in broad terms: Samples from collaborators originated in the United States, Italy and Spain and spanned both the acute and convalescent phases of COVID-19. The prospective study material was composed of cDNA or gDNA derived from T cells, B-cell-depleted T cells, or PBMCs. Subjects who had been exposed to COVID-19, were actively infected with it, or had recovered from it provided the deeply sampled blood TCRbeta repertoires that made up the dataset. The repertoires were made available in a free public database intended to serve as a resource for research on the immune response to SARS-CoV-2. The samples were drawn from two sources: the first 160 participants of the ongoing ImmuneRACE study, and about 1,300 subjects contributed by 6 global collaborators. Nearly every sample came with metadata listing a de-identified subject ID, COVID-19 status, age in years and sex. Where available, HLA class I and class II types were obtained from metadata supplied by the sample provider rather than from assay-based typing. Broad study findings and their caveats: Clinical and demographic metadata were provided uncurated, with the amount varying by source and participant.

In Seattle, one collaborating source enrolled patients while the infection was active and tracked those patients longitudinally over the course of disease. Collaborating institutions collected whole blood in K2EDTA tubes following their own protocols. For TCRbeta analysis, collaborator samples were shipped as frozen whole blood, as isolated PBMCs, or as DNA extracted from either sample type. The sequencing sample was made of peripheral blood. Recombination connected TRBV3-1 (or the pseudogene TRBV3-2) to TRBJ1-1, and TRBD1 aligns with 7 junction nucleotides. This TCR derives from a woman under 40 with COVID-19, enrolled during active disease. The CDR3 region reads CASSQYATGRRTEAFF. In nucleotide form, the sequence is TGTGCCAGCAGCCAGTACGCGACAGGGAGACGAACTGAAGCTTTCTTT.